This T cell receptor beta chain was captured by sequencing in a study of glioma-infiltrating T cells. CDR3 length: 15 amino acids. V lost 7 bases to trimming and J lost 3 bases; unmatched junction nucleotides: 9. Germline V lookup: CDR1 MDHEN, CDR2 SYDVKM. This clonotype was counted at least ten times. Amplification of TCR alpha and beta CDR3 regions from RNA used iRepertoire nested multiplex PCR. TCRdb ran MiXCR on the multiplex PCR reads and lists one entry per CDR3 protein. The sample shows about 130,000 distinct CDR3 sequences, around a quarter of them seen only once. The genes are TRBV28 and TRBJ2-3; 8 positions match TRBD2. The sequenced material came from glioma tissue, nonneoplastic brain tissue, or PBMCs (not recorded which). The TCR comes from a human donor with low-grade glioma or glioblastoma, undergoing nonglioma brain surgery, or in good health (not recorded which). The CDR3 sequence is CASMLAGLGTDTQYF. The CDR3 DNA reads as TGTGCCAGCATGCTAGCGGGCTTGGGAACAGATACGCAGTATTTT.